Shown below are 27 T cell receptor beta chains from a single sample sequenced in a study of beta chain features in type 1 diabetes. The study, taken as a whole, reports: TCRB CDR3s were moderately but significantly shorter in Type 1 diabetes patients in all four CD4+ subsets.

Expressed TCRB transcripts were sequenced, since all the RNA that had been isolated was reverse transcribed. Some clones are missing from TCRdb's copy, which holds only in-frame ones; the method was immunoSEQ multiplex PCR. The profile covers about 270,000 clones, with around 15% appearing a single time and about 0.015% taken by the ten largest. These TCRs' antigens remain unknown. Material for sequencing was naive CD4+ T cells from blood. These receptors were taken from a man younger than 45 with type 1 diabetes.

To note about this clone: Different DNA sequences within this sample yield the same CDR3. V is TRBV28 and J is TRBJ2-3, with D hard to call. The CDR3 sequence is 13 residues long. Germline CDR1 is MDHEN and CDR2 is SYDVKM. V was cut by 6 bases and J by 0 bases, with 7 bases left in between. CDR3 DNA sequence: TGTGCCAGCAGCTCAGGCAGCACAGATACGCAGTATTTT. Translation: CASSSGSTDTQYF.

This clone was seen a handful of times. The chain joins TRBV2 to TRBJ1-2, with TRBD1 as a possible D gene (5 bases). The CDR3 extends over 14 amino acids. Germline V gives CDR1 SNHLY, CDR2 FYNNEI. V lost 3 bases and J lost 6, with 14 bases in between. CDR3 sequence reads: CASSDRVSSHGYTF. CDR3 bases: TGTGCCAGCAGTGACAGGGTTTCATCCCATGGCTACACCTTC.

This chain uses TRBV11-2 with TRBJ2-2; TRBD2 matches at 12 bases. The germline V gene has CDR1 SGHAT and CDR2 FQNNGV. The CDR3 spans 14 residues. V shed 6 bases, J shed 5 bases, and the junction held 1 base outside the gene matches. CDR3 region: CASSGLAGTGELFF. The CDR3 nucleotides read TGTGCCAGCAGTGGACTAGCGGGAACCGGGGAGCTGTTTTTT. The variable domain in full, completed from reference TRBV11-2 and TRBJ2-2, reads EAGVAQSPRYKIIEKRQSVAFWCNPISGHATLYWYQQILGQGPKLLIQFQNNGVVDDSQLPKDRFSAERLKGVDSTLKIQPAKLEDSAVYLCASSGLAGTGELFFGEGSRLTVL.

CDR3 sequence (DNA): TGTGCCTGGGGGGGCCCTAGCGGGACTCCGCCGCGGGAGCAGTACTTC. Residues: CAWGGPSGTPPREQYF. The V and J genes are TRBV30 and TRBJ2-7; 9 bases match TRBD2. This CDR3 comprises 16 residues. The V gene end was trimmed by 5 bases and the J gene end by 7 bases; junction bases not matched to a gene: 18. CDR1 and CDR2 from the germline V gene are GTSNPN and SVGIG (reference sequence).

This clone showed up just a few times. The rearrangement uses TRBV29-1 and TRBJ1-2, with TRBD1 identical over 9 bases. Unmatched junction bases numbered 4, after V lost 8 bases and J lost 0 bases. This CDR3 region has 13 residues. Germline CDR1 SQVTM, CDR2 ANQGSEA. CDR3 bases: TGCAGCACCGGGACAGGGCCTAACTATGGCTACACCTTC. Protein sequence: CSTGTGPNYGYTF.

This clone was seen a few times. This chain joins TRBV9 and TRBJ2-1; D gene ambiguous. The germline V gene encodes CDR1 SGDLS and CDR2 YYNGEE. CDR3 length equals 14 residues. V was clipped by 1 base and J by 3 bases, with 8 bases between them. CDR3 residues: CASSVTVNYNEQFF. The DNA of the CDR3 is TGTGCCAGCAGCGTAACAGTTAACTACAATGAGCAGTTCTTC.

The chain recombines TRBV7-6 with TRBJ2-1; D not certain. There are 12 residues in the CDR3. Germline-derived CDR1 and CDR2 are SGHVS and FNYEAQ. V was trimmed by 5 bases and J by 9 bases, leaving 11 bases between them. The DNA of the CDR3 is TGTGCCAGCAGCGTATCTAGAGCTGAGCAGTTCTTC. Its protein is CASSVSRAEQFF.

This rearrangement joins TRBV7-2 to TRBJ1-5; D is undetermined. Between the trimmed V and J ends, which lost 4 bases and 4 bases, there was a span of 14 bases. CDR1 SGHTA and CDR2 FQGNSA come from the germline V gene. The CDR3 runs to 15 residues. CDR3 loop: CASSSMLGGNQPQHF. DNA for the CDR3: TGTGCCAGCAGCTCGATGTTAGGCGGGAATCAGCCCCAGCATTTT.

CDR3 in amino acids: CASSLGQLLAEQYF. Written as DNA, the CDR3 is TGTGCCAGCAGCTTAGGCCAACTCCTAGCCGAGCAGTACTTC. The chain carries TRBV13 and TRBJ2-7, with D perhaps TRBD2 (5 bases). CDR3 length: 14 residues. Per germline, CDR1 PRHDT and CDR2 FYEKMQ (reference sequence). V lost 0 bases to trimming and J lost 6 bases, with 12 bases between them.

This chain connects TRBV30 to TRBJ2-3; TRBD2 aligns across 12 bases. Per the germline V gene, CDR1 is GTSNPN and CDR2 is SVGIG (reference sequence). The CDR3 runs to 16 residues. The ends lost 5 bases at V and 3 bases at J; junction bases unmatched: 9. CDR3 in DNA: TGTGCCTGGGCCTTACGAACTAGCGGGAGGACAGATACGCAGTATTTT. It translates to CAWALRTSGRTDTQYF.

This clone was seen at least ten times. The rearrangement uses TRBV29-1 and TRBJ2-5; the D gene is possibly TRBD2 (5 bases). The CDR3 is made up of 13 amino acids. Germline values: CDR1 SQVTM, CDR2 ANQGSEA. Trimming took off 3 bases at V and 3 bases at J, with 11 bases between the two ends. In DNA form, the CDR3 reads TGCAGCGTTGAGAGTTGGACTGAAGAGACCCAGTACTTC. Protein: CSVESWTEETQYF.

The rearrangement uses TRBV27 and TRBJ2-7; TRBD2 matches at 9 bases. The V segment lost 5 bases and the J segment 4 bases; nucleotides outside the gene matches: 18. The CDR3 has 18 residues. Germline V gives CDR1 MNHEY, CDR2 SMNVEV (reference sequence). CDR3 in DNA: TGTGCCAGCAGTGTTATAGGGCCCGGTAGCGGGAGTTTGTACGAGCAGTACTTC. This encodes CASSVIGPGSGSLYEQYF.

The genes are TRBV28 and TRBJ1-2; D is possibly TRBD1 (6 bases). Trimming removed 8 bases from V and 6 bases from J, with 22 bases in between. Germline V gene lookup returns CDR1 MDHEN and CDR2 SYDVKM. CDR3 length: 15 residues. CDR3 nucleotides: TGTGCCAGCGCCCACCCTTACAGGGATCCACATGGCTACACCTTC. Protein product: CASAHPYRDPHGYTF.

This clone was detected only a few times. V gene TRBV27 combines with J gene TRBJ2-5; 9 bases match TRBD1. Germline assignment: CDR1 MNHEY and CDR2 SMNVEV (reference sequence). The CDR3 totals 15 residues. J lost 4 bases, V lost 10 bases, and 13 bases had no gene match. The CDR3 DNA sequence: TGTGCCACCTCGGGTCTGGGACAGGGTGGAGAGACCCAGTACTTC. Its protein product is CATSGLGQGGETQYF.

The chain employs TRBV29-1 and TRBJ1-5; weak D call: TRBD1 (6 bases). V was clipped by 4 bases and J by 5 bases, with 12 bases between them. This CDR3 has 13 residues. Germline V gene sequence: CDR1 SQVTM, CDR2 ANQGSEA. The CDR3 region is CSVARGDYQPQHF. DNA of the CDR3: TGCAGCGTTGCCAGGGGCGACTATCAGCCCCAGCATTTT.

The V and J genes are TRBV25-1 and TRBJ2-7; D is uncertain. This CDR3 is 13 amino acids long. Between the trimmed V and J ends, which lost 3 bases and 4 bases, there was a span of 10 bases. The germline CDR1 and CDR2 sequences are MGHDK and SYGVNS. CDR3 nucleotides: TGTGCCAGCAGTGAGCCTCGTAGATACGAGCAGTACTTC. Its protein is CASSEPRRYEQYF.

The CDR3: CASSQDSRDRVAHEQFF. The CDR3 region has the DNA TGCGCCAGCAGCCAAGATTCACGGGACAGGGTGGCCCATGAGCAGTTCTTC. The chain is built from TRBV4-1 and TRBJ2-1; 9 bases align to TRBD1. The CDR3 has 17 amino acids. V dropped 0 bases and J dropped 8; count of bases not matched to a gene: 11. Germline V gives CDR1 MGHRA, CDR2 YSYEKL.

This clone was detected only a few times. The rearrangement links TRBV2 to TRBJ2-5; possible D gene TRBD2, 5 bases. CDR3 length: 14 residues. Germline loops: CDR1 SNHLY, CDR2 FYNNEI. Trimming pared 4 bases from V and 5 bases from J, leaving 14 bases between. DNA for the CDR3: TGTGCCAGCAGTGTATTCGGGTGGGAGGAGACCCAGTACTTC. It is translated as CASSVFGWEETQYF.

A few counts support this clone. This chain uses TRBV19 with TRBJ1-1; 7 bases line up with TRBD1. CDR1 is LNHDA and CDR2 is SQIVND in the germline V gene (reference sequence). V trimming: 6 bases; J trimming: 0 bases; junction bases outside the gene matches: 4. This CDR3 has 14 residues. The CDR3: CASRLQGMNTEAFF. Here the CDR3 DNA reads TGTGCCAGTAGATTACAGGGGATGAACACTGAAGCTTTCTTT.

This clone was seen a handful of times. The chain is built from TRBV9 and TRBJ2-5; 7 nucleotides line up with TRBD2. Germline-derived CDR1 and CDR2 are SGDLS and YYNGEE. This CDR3 has 15 amino acids. V was clipped by 3 bases and J by 4 bases; unmatched bases: 9. CDR3: CASSESSGQGETQYF. Written as DNA, the CDR3 is TGTGCCAGCAGCGAGTCTAGCGGCCAGGGAGAGACCCAGTACTTC.

V usage is TRBV28 and J usage is TRBJ2-1; 8 bases are a match to TRBD2. Trimming took 6 bases from V and 4 from J; bases not matched to a gene: 14. CDR1 and CDR2 (germline): MDHEN, SYDVKM. This CDR3 is built from 17 residues. Written as DNA, the CDR3 is TGTGCCAGCAGCTCTTCCCAGACTAGCGACGCGTACAATGAGCAGTTCTTC. Amino acid sequence: CASSSSQTSDAYNEQFF.

This clone has only a few counts. The chain combines TRBV30 with TRBJ1-2; no firm D call. Germline values: CDR1 GTSNPN, CDR2 SVGIG (reference sequence). The CDR3 runs 10 residues. The ends were cut back, 8 bases at V and 4 bases at J, with 8 bases in the middle. The CDR3 loop is CAHGVYGYTF. The DNA for the CDR3 is TGTGCCCACGGTGTCTATGGCTACACCTTC.

The chain has TRBV13 and TRBJ2-5; 7 bases fit TRBD1. Germline values: CDR1 PRHDT, CDR2 FYEKMQ (reference sequence). The CDR3 is made up of 14 amino acids. Trimming removed 5 bases from V and 2 bases from J; junction bases left unmatched: 5. CDR3 sequence reads: CASSKQGWQETQYF. For the CDR3, the DNA is TGTGCCAGCAGCAAACAGGGGTGGCAAGAGACCCAGTACTTC. The whole variable domain, filled in from reference TRBV13 and TRBJ2-5, reads AAGVIQSPRHLIKEKRETATLKCYPIPRHDTVYWYQQGPGQDPQFLISFYEKMQSDKGSIPDRFSAQQFSDYHSELNMSSLELGDSALYFCASSKQGWQETQYFGPGTRLLVL.

The rearrangement joins TRBV7-9 to TRBJ2-7; 8 bases map to TRBD1. V shed 3 bases, J shed 3 bases, and the junction held 7 bases outside the gene matches. The germline V gene has CDR1 SEHNR and CDR2 FQNEAQ (reference sequence). The CDR3 sequence is 15 residues long. CDR3 in DNA: TGTGCCAGCAGCTTTCGGACAGGGTCTATCTACGAGCAGTACTTC. It yields the protein CASSFRTGSIYEQYF. The full variable domain, completed using reference TRBV7-9 and TRBJ2-7, is DTGVSQNPRHKITKRGQNVTFRCDPISEHNRLYWYRQTLGQGPEFLTYFQNEAQLEKSRLLSDRFSAERPKGSFSTLEIQRTEQGDSAMYLCASSFRTGSIYEQYFGPGTRLTVT.

V usage is TRBV2 and J usage is TRBJ2-5; 12 bases line up with TRBD1. CDR1 and CDR2 (germline): SNHLY, FYNNEI. The V segment lost 1 base and the J segment 4 bases; nucleotides outside the gene matches: 10. The CDR3 is 18 residues long. DNA of the CDR3: TGTGCCAGCAGTGAAGGTTGGGACAGGGGGCGCCCCGGAGAGACCCAGTACTTC. This codes for CASSEGWDRGRPGETQYF.

This sequence joins TRBV5-1 and TRBJ2-2; 9 bases line up with TRBD1. Germline CDR1 is SGHRS and CDR2 is YFSETQ. This CDR3 is built from 15 residues. V was pared by 4 bases and J by 3 bases, with 4 bases of the junction left unmatched. CDR3 protein: CASSVGTGYTGELFF. CDR3 DNA sequence: TGCGCCAGCAGCGTCGGGACAGGGTACACCGGGGAGCTGTTTTTT.

The chain uses TRBV19 and TRBJ2-7; D may be TRBD2 (6 bases). The CDR3 covers 13 residues. The V and J ends lost 3 bases and 3 bases respectively, with 9 bases between them. The germline V gene encodes CDR1 LNHDA and CDR2 SQIVND (reference sequence). CDR3 DNA sequence: TGTGCCAGTAGTATGGACTACCACTACGAGCAGTACTTC. As protein: CASSMDYHYEQYF.